A selection of T cell receptor beta chains follows, all from one sample in a study of post-analysis software for immune sequencing data. TCRdb reprocessed the PCR reads via MiXCR and lists one record per CDR3 protein. The data hold about 770,000 distinct CDR3 sequences, with about 43% observed a single time. Sequencing used blood. The receptors stem from a girl aged 5-17 years with multiple sclerosis. Each CDR3 is given with its conserved first and last residue. D genes are given only for firm matches. Only part of the rows carry a size: once, few, many, or a class if the clone is expanded.

d_call,v_call,clone_size,j_call,cdr3_nt,cdr3_aa
TRBD2,TRBV5-1,NA,TRBJ2-7,TGCGCCAGCAGCCTTACCCCTAGCGGAAGCTCCTACAATGAGCAGTACTTC,CASSLTPSGSSYNEQYF
NA,TRBV29-1,NA,TRBJ1-5,TGCAGCGTTTCCGGGGGGGCAGGTCAGCCCCAGCATTTT,CSVSGGAGQPQHF
NA,TRBV5-1,few,TRBJ2-7,TGCGCCAGCAGCTATATGACAGGAATCTCCTACGAGCAGTACTTC,CASSYMTGISYEQYF
NA,TRBV4-1,few,TRBJ1-2,TGCGCCAGCAGCCAAGATGGAGGGGCTGATGGCTACACCTTC,CASSQDGGADGYTF
NA,TRBV6-5,NA,TRBJ2-1,TGTGCCAGCAGTTACGATGGGGTAGCGGCGACCCTCTACAATGAGCAGTTCTTC,CASSYDGVAATLYNEQFF
NA,TRBV7-9,NA,TRBJ2-1,TGTGCCAGCAGCTTATCGGGAGACGGTGAGCAGTTCTTC,CASSLSGDGEQFF
TRBD1,TRBV28,NA,TRBJ1-5,TGTGCCAGCATCATGACAGGGACCTACAATCAGCCCCAGCATTTT,CASIMTGTYNQPQHF
NA,TRBV5-1,NA,TRBJ2-5,TGCGCCAGCAGCTTGGACCAGGAAATAAAGACCCAGTACTTC,CASSLDQEIKTQYF
NA,TRBV25-1,NA,TRBJ2-1,TGTGCCAGCAGTGTGAACCCCTACAATGAGCAGTTCTTC,CASSVNPYNEQFF
TRBD2,TRBV6-2/TRBV6-3,NA,TRBJ2-1,TGTGCCAGCAGTTCCGGGACTAGCGGGAGGAGATGGGAGCAGTTCTTC,CASSSGTSGRRWEQFF
NA,TRBV21-1,NA,TRBJ2-5,TGTGCCAGCAGCCAAGGGGGGGACGGCTCTGGAAAAGAGCAGTACTTC,CASSQGGDGSGKEQYF
NA,TRBV20-1,NA,TRBJ2-4,TGCAGTGCTAGCGAAAGACACGGGTATGAGCAGTACTTC,CSASERHGYEQYF
NA,TRBV3-1,NA,TRBJ1-2,TGTGCCAGCAGCCAAGATCACGGGGTAAACGGCTACACCTTC,CASSQDHGVNGYTF
TRBD2,TRBV20-1,NA,TRBJ2-4,TGCAGTGTCCCGCGGGAGAGCCGAGACATTCAGTACTTC,CSVPRESRDIQYF
NA,TRBV20-1,few,TRBJ2-7,TGCAGTGCTAGAGATTTCAGCAGCTCCTACGAGCAGTACTTC,CSARDFSSSYEQYF
NA,TRBV20-1,NA,TRBJ2-1,TGCAGTGCTAGTCTAACATCCTCCTCCTACAATGAGCAGTTCTTC,CSASLTSSSYNEQFF
NA,TRBV2,once,TRBJ2-2,TGTGCCAGCAGTGAAGAGGGAACCGGGGAGCTGTTTTTT,CASSEEGTGELFF
NA,TRBV20-1,few,TRBJ2-5,TGCAGTGCTAGAAGCAGTCCAGAGACCCAGTACTTC,CSARSSPETQYF
NA,TRBV29-1,few,TRBJ1-2,TGCAGCGTTGAAAACTCCGGGGGAAGACAGAATGGCTACACCTTC,CSVENSGGRQNGYTF
NA,TRBV10-2,few,TRBJ2-7,TGCGCCAGCAACCCCGTGCCAAACGGCTACGAGCAGTACTTC,CASNPVPNGYEQYF
TRBD2,TRBV12-3/TRBV12-4,NA,TRBJ2-3,TGTGCCAGCAGCCCGGACCCGCGGGGGGTGGATACGCAGTATTTT,CASSPDPRGVDTQYF
TRBD2,TRBV29-1,NA,TRBJ2-1,TGCAGCGGGGCCGGGACTAGCGAGGCCAATGAGCAGTTCTTC,CSGAGTSEANEQFF
NA,TRBV30,NA,TRBJ1-2,TGTGCCTGGAGTGTACAGGGCGTCTATGGCTACACCTTC,CAWSVQGVYGYTF